This T cell receptor (beta chain) is drawn from a study of regulatory T cells in long-lasting Graves disease (dated by TCRdb to the early 2020s). In the study overall: Persistent Graves' disease was defined as persistently positive TSH receptor autoantibodies together with antithyroid drug treatment for over 5 years. In the clinical cohort, patients with persistent Graves' disease had used antithyroid drugs for an average of about 9.4 years. The study took place in China and was registered as a clinical trial. A total of approximately 35 samples underwent TCR sequencing: some 13 from persistent and about 20 from newly diagnosed Graves' disease patients. This study used TCR sequencing and RNA sequencing of peripheral blood to compare persistent Graves' disease patients against newly diagnosed Graves' disease patients. Overall study results and their limits: Persistent disease showed preferential use of TRBV28, TRBJ1-2 and TRBJ2-5, whereas newly diagnosed disease favored TRBV20-1 and TRBJ2-1. Sequencing and analysis were limited to the TCR beta chain. Compared with newly diagnosed patients, patients with persistent Graves' disease had lower TCR Shannon entropy and fewer highly expanded clones, which suggests clonal expansion. Persistent patients shared more public clonotypes among themselves (around 2,800) than newly diagnosed patients did (roughly 920). Only peripheral blood was studied, because thyroid tissue, the primary lesion, was inaccessible. As a limitation, the authors acknowledged that the small sample size may reduce accuracy.

The sample's time point label is to be understood as: persistent/refractory GD, antithyroid drugs over 5 years with positive TRAb. For both TCR sequencing and RNA sequencing, RNA was extracted from PBMCs using TRIzol. Graves' disease was diagnosed according to American Thyroid Association guidelines. Patients were recruited from an endocrinology department in Xi'an, China. Each patient gave 9 to 10 milliliters of peripheral blood, collected in an EDTA anticoagulant tube. PBMCs were isolated by Ficoll Paque Plus density gradient separation without further T cell sorting. An Agilent 2100 Bioanalyzer and agarose gel were used to assess RNA quality, and a NanoDrop 2000 was used to measure RNA concentration. Of note for this clonotype: This receptor's antigen is unknown. Per-nucleotide qualities are absent, and no much larger clonotype sits a single base away.

Library method: multiplex PCR. The reads were generated on an Illumina HiSeq 4000. CDR3 regions were amplified by Arm-PCR with iRepertoire HTBI primers to construct TCR beta libraries. Before sequencing, the PCR products went through gel purification. Per the original workflow: Gene usage analysis of CDR3 amino acid clonotypes used the 55 to 65 TRBV and 14 to 15 TRBJ segments found across samples. Filtered high-quality paired reads were merged into contigs using COPE and FqMerger. BLAST was used to align contigs to the IMGT TRBV, TRBD and TRBJ reference genes, and CDR3 was defined following IMGT. Clonotypes above 0.1% frequency were classified as highly expanded clones. Shannon entropy was used to measure repertoire diversity, and the Gini coefficient was used to measure V-J evenness. A clonotype found in more than one individual was treated as public. Clones were called with MiXCR by TCRdb after fastp trimmed the public reads at Q25, and only in-frame beta chains were retained. Each CDR3 protein gets just one entry, which takes the most common genes and DNA from the rows behind it. The V and J calls were not made by the authors but by TCRdb's processing. The sample table records some 430,000 distinct CDR3 sequences; roughly 21% of these occur just once. The top ten hold less than 9% of the sample.

Via the germline V gene (reference sequence), CDR1 is SGHNT and CDR2 YYREEE. Including cysteine and phenylalanine, the CDR3 has 16 amino acids. Just the 48-base CDR3 DNA is kept, in frame starting at base 1. V is cut by 5 bases and J by 0 bases, and the space between the germline ends is 12 bases. The sequenced sample was peripheral blood mononuclear cells (PBMCs), obtained when the disease was refractory, from a patient treated with antithyroid drugs. The chain is made from TRBV5-4 and TRBJ2-6, with TRBD1 as a weak D call on 6 bases. The receptor comes from a female donor with Graves disease. In nucleotides, the sequence is TGTGCCAGCAGGCAGGGGACCGCCTCTGGGGCCAACGTCCTGACTTTC. It specifies CASRQGTASGANVLTF.